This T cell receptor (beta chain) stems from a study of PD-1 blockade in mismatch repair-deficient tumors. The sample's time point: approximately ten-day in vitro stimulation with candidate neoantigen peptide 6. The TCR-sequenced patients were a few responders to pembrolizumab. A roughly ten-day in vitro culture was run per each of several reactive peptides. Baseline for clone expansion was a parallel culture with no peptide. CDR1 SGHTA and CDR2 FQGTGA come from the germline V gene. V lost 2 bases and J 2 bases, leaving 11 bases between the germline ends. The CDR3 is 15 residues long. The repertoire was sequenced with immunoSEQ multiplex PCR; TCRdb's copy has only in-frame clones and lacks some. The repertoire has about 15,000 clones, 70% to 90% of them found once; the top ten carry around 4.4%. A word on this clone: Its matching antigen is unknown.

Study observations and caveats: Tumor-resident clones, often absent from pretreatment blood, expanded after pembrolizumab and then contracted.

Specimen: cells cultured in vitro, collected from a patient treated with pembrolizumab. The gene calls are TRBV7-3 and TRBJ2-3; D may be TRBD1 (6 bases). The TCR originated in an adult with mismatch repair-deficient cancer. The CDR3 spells CASSLVTGITDTQYF. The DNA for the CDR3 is TGTGCCAGCAGCTTAGTGACAGGTATCACAGATACGCAGTATTTT. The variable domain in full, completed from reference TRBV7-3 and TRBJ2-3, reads GAGVSQTPSNKVTEKGKYVELRCDPISGHTALYWYRQSLGQGPEFLIYFQGTGAADDSGLPNDRFFAVRPEGSVSTLKIQRTERGDSAVYLCASSLVTGITDTQYFGPGTRLTVL.